The 5 T cell receptor beta chains given below trace back to one sample, sequenced in a study of regulatory T cells in long-lasting Graves disease. Time point in this sample: newly diagnosed GD, antithyroid drugs for less than 3 months. PBMC RNA was the source of the TCR library. Arm-PCR of CDR3 regions and iRepertoire HTBI primers were used to build TCR beta libraries. TCRdb re-called the multiplex PCR reads through MiXCR, storing one row per CDR3 protein. The sample has a few hundred thousand distinct CDR3 sequences; approximately 15% are singletons. This sample also appeared in a second study, on T cells in Graves' hyperthyroidism and ophthalmopathy.

The starting material was peripheral blood mononuclear cells (PBMCs), obtained at new diagnosis, from a patient treated with antithyroid drugs. The source of these receptors is a woman in her 40s with Graves disease.

This clonotype was recorded many times. The rearrangement uses TRBV11-2 and TRBJ2-1; TRBD2 matches 8 bases. Germline CDR1 is SGHAT and CDR2 is FQNNGV. The V gene end was trimmed by 5 bases and the J gene end by 4 bases; junction bases not matched to a gene: 7. This CDR3 region has 15 residues. CDR3 sequence: CASSDSTSDYNEQFF. In DNA form, the CDR3 reads TGTGCCAGCAGCGATTCGACTAGCGATTACAATGAGCAGTTCTTC.

This clonotype was seen at least ten times. The V call is TRBV28, the J call TRBJ2-1, with D unresolved. Germline V CDR1 and CDR2: MDHEN, SYDVKM. The CDR3 is made up of 15 amino acids. V lost 6 bases to trimming and J lost 0 bases, with 12 bases between them. CDR3 sequence: CASSLTRTSYNEQFF. The CDR3 nucleotides read TGTGCCAGCAGCCTCACGCGGACCTCCTACAATGAGCAGTTCTTC.

The chain links TRBV7-9 to TRBJ2-5; 7 bases match TRBD1. This CDR3 spans 14 amino acids. With 4 bases clipped from V and 2 bases from J, the junction kept 4 bases outside the gene matches. The germline CDR1 and CDR2 sequences are SEHNR and FQNEAQ (reference sequence). DNA of the CDR3: TGTGCCAGCAGCTCACCGGGACAGCAAGAGACCCAGTACTTC. Its protein is CASSSPGQQETQYF.

This clonotype was found many times. This chain uses TRBV11-2 with TRBJ2-3, with 12 bases aligning to TRBD1. Germline V gene sequence: CDR1 SGHAT, CDR2 FQNNGV. The CDR3 is made up of 18 amino acids. V was clipped by 2 bases and J by 6 bases; unmatched bases: 12. CDR3 protein: CASSLLFPGQGARDTQYF. The CDR3 coding sequence is TGTGCCAGCAGCTTACTATTCCCGGGACAGGGGGCGAGGGATACGCAGTATTTT.

This clonotype was detected only a few times. The chain links TRBV7-6 to TRBJ1-5, with D unresolved. Germline CDR1 is SGHVS and CDR2 is FNYEAQ. The CDR3 spans 14 residues. The germline V and J ends were trimmed by 1 base and 6 bases, with 10 bases remaining between them. The CDR3, as DNA: TGTGCCAGCAGCTTAGATGGGTATTCTCAGCCCCAGCATTTT. It codes for CASSLDGYSQPQHF.